This T cell receptor beta chain came from a study of blood T cell repertoires in COVID-19. Turning to the study itself: Nucleic acid was either cDNA or gDNA, and it came from T cells, B-cell-depleted T cells, or PBMCs.

J gave up 4 bases and V 5 bases, and 7 bases lay outside the gene matches. From germline, CDR1 is SNHLY and CDR2 FYNNEI. The CDR3 is made up of 15 amino acids. Membership in each cohort depended on participant-reported clinical history. Symptom resolution, clearance, or two negative PCRs marked the recovered donors of Cohort 3. Here immunoSEQ multiplex PCR was the method, and the copy in TCRdb shows in-frame clones only, minus some. The profile covers about 300,000 clones, with over 75% appearing a single time and 2.2% taken by the ten largest. The sequence was obtained from a man aged 30 to 45 who had recovered from COVID-19. The sample consisted of PBMCs or T cells enriched from blood (not recorded which). The rearrangement joins TRBV2 to TRBJ2-2; 7 bases map to TRBD1. This CDR3 reads CASSSDRDGTGELFF. The DNA of the CDR3 is TGTGCCAGCAGTTCAGACAGGGATGGCACCGGGGAGCTGTTTTTT. Complete variable domain (other parts from reference TRBV2 and TRBJ2-2): EPEVTQTPSHQVTQMGQEVILRCVPISNHLYFYWYRQILGQKVEFLVSFYNNEISEKSEIFDDQFSVERPDGSNFTLKIRSTKLEDSAMYFCASSSDRDGTGELFFGEGSRLTVL.